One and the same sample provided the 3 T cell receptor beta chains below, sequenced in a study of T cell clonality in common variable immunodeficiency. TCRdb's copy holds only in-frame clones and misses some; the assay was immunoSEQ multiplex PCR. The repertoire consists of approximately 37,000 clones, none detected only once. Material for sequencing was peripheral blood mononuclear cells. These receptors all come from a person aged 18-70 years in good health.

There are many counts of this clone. CDR3 DNA (partial): TGCAGTGCTGGATCGGACAGGGGCAATGAAAAA. Its translation: CSAGSDRGNEK. The CDR3 reads in full as CSAGSDRGNEKLFF. This chain uses TRBV20-1 with TRBJ1-4; 9 bases line up with TRBD1. The read ends 3 residues before the CDR3 terminus; that terminus is restored from the germline J gene. Unmatched junction bases numbered 6, after V lost 5 bases and J lost 5 bases. Germline assignment: CDR1 DFQATT and CDR2 SNEGSKA (reference sequence). CDR3 size: 14 residues.

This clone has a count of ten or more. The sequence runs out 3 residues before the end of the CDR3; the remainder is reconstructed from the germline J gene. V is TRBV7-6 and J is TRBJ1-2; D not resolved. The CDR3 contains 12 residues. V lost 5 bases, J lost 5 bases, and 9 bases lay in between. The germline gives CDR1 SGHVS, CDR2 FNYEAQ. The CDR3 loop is CASSPDMYGYTF. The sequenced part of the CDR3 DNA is TGTGCCAGCAGCCCAGATATGTATGGC.

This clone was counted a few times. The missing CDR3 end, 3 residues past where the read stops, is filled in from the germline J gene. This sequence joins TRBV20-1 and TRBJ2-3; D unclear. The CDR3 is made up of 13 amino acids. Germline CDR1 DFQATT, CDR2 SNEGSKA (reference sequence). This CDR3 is CSARQGLDQPQYF. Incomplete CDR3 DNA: TGCAGTGCTAGACAAGGGTTAGACCAGCCG.